The present entry profiles one TCR beta chain with its context. Antigen unknown. The record originates from a study of cytomegalovirus exposure and HLA in healthy donors. Whole-study findings and limits: The majority of TCR sequences were rare, yet some public TCRs appeared in many donors.

Germline CDR1 SGHNT, CDR2 YYREEE (reference sequence). This CDR3 is 13 amino acids long. V was pared by 1 base and J by 4 bases, with 8 bases between. Repertoires were generated with immunoSEQ multiplex PCR, while TCRdb's copy carries only in-frame clones and drops some. The repertoire has some 79,000 clones, just under 95% of them found once; the top ten carry 3.2%. The donors were part of the validation cohort, which consisted of under 150 subjects and was separate from the first cohort of 666 subjects. Sample: PBMCs. The source of this sequence is a woman aged 18-29 years in good health and CMV-seropositive. This chain uses TRBV5-4 with TRBJ1-1; D gene ambiguous. CDR3 DNA: TGTGCCAGCAGCTTGAGTTACAGCACTGAAGCTTTCTTT. Translated: CASSLSYSTEAFF. The full variable domain, in which reference TRBV5-4 and TRBJ1-1 provide the parts outside the CDR3, is ETGVTQSPTHLIKTRGQQVTLRCSSQSGHNTVSWYQQALGQGPQFIFQYYREEENGRGNFPPRFSGLQFPNYSSELNVNALELDDSALYLCASSLSYSTEAFFGQGTRLTVV.